The next 8 T cell receptor beta chains were all read from a single sample in a study of OX40 agonist ivuxolimab in advanced cancers. Libraries were prepared through the immunoSEQ multiplex PCR assay. TCRdb limited this immuneACCESS table to in-frame rearrangements with V and J called. A share of clones is missing; checked studies link under half to unresolved V genes, and the rest is unexplained. This sample lists 77,000 or so clones; 94% were detected once. The top ten hold roughly 22% of the sample. The sample was CD4+ or CD8+ T cells sorted from blood, taken in a trial of the OX40 agonist ivuxolimab. These receptor sequences come from an adult with an advanced solid tumor such as melanoma, head and neck, liver or kidney cancer.

The chain joins TRBV21-1 to TRBJ2-3. TRBV21-1 is described as a pseudogene. The CDR3 contains 13 residues. CDR3 region: CAAPGLHPDTQYF. The CDR3 DNA sequence: TGTGCCGCCCCGGGCCTACACCCCGATACGCAGTATTTT.

The V gene is TRBV6-5, the J gene TRBJ2-5; D is unresolved. Germline V gene sequence: CDR1 MNHEY, CDR2 SVGAGI. Deletions cut 3 bases from V and 2 bases from J, with 7 bases between. This CDR3 comprises 13 residues. The CDR3 nucleotides are TGTGCCAGCAGTTATTCTGATCAAGAGACCCAGTACTTC. Translated, it gives CASSYSDQETQYF.

V usage is TRBV11-2 and J usage is TRBJ2-5; TRBD2 aligns across 9 bases. The junction had 13 bases not matched to a gene; V was cut back by 3 bases and J by 5 bases. In germline, CDR1 is SGHAT, CDR2 FQNNGV. This CDR3 has 17 residues. The CDR3 DNA reads TGTGCCAGCAGCTTTATTCTGATGCGGGAGGGGGTGGAGACCCAGTACTTC. It codes for CASSFILMREGVETQYF.

The J gene is TRBJ2-7, the V gene TRBV6-5; D gene ambiguous. The CDR3 length is 13 residues. V dropped 2 bases and J dropped 6 bases, with 11 bases sitting between them. Germline values: CDR1 MNHEY, CDR2 SVGAGI. The DNA for the CDR3 is TGTGCCAGCAGTTACCCCCACTATGGCGAGCAGTACTTC. Translating gives CASSYPHYGEQYF.

The gene calls are TRBV7-3 and TRBJ2-1; 9 nucleotides align to TRBD2. The CDR3 is made up of 14 amino acids. The germline V gene has CDR1 SGHTA and CDR2 FQGTGA. Trimming cost V 3 bases and J 7 bases; bases outside gene matches: 4. CDR3 region: CASSFASGRNEQFF. CDR3 DNA sequence: TGTGCCAGCAGCTTTGCAAGCGGGAGGAATGAGCAGTTCTTC. The full variable domain, in which reference TRBV7-3 and TRBJ2-1 provide the parts outside the CDR3, is GAGVSQTPSNKVTEKGKYVELRCDPISGHTALYWYRQSLGQGPEFLIYFQGTGAADDSGLPNDRFFAVRPEGSVSTLKIQRTERGDSAVYLCASSFASGRNEQFFGPGTRLTVL.

This chain joins TRBV27 and TRBJ1-1; 9 bases match TRBD1. Trimming cost V 2 bases and J 5 bases; bases outside gene matches: 3. In germline, CDR1 is MNHEY, CDR2 SMNVEV (reference sequence). This CDR3 has 14 amino acids. This CDR3 is CASSLNRGRTEAFF. The CDR3 DNA reads as TGTGCCAGCAGTTTAAACAGGGGGCGGACTGAAGCTTTCTTT.

The J gene is TRBJ2-1, the V gene TRBV19, with D possibly called TRBD1 or TRBD2 (5 bases each). From germline, CDR1 is LNHDA and CDR2 SQIVND (reference sequence). The CDR3 is 14 amino acids. Trimming shortened V by 6 bases and J by 2 bases, and 11 bases separated the two germline ends. The CDR3 DNA reads TGTGCCAGTAGAAGGGACGGAGCCTACAATGAGCAGTTCTTC. Protein product: CASRRDGAYNEQFF. Supplemented by reference TRBV19 and TRBJ2-1, the full variable domain reads DGGITQSPKYLFRKEGQNVTLSCEQNLNHDAMYWYRQDPGQGLRLIYYSQIVNDFQKGDIAEGYSVSREKKESFPLTVTSAQKNPTAFYLCASRRDGAYNEQFFGPGTRLTVL.

The chain employs TRBV27 and TRBJ2-5; 7 bases map to TRBD2. Trimming at V came to 5 bases and at J to 1 base, leaving 10 bases not matched to a gene. The germline CDR1 and CDR2 sequences are MNHEY and SMNVEV (reference sequence). This CDR3 has 16 residues. Written as DNA, the CDR3 is TGTGCCAGCAGTCAACCCCCGGGGGGACCCCAAGAGACCCAGTACTTC. It specifies CASSQPPGGPQETQYF.